This entry lists 17 T cell receptor beta chains sequenced from one sample in a study of blood T cell repertoires in COVID-19. Sequenced by immunoSEQ multiplex PCR; TCRdb stores in-frame clones only, minus some. The repertoire holds over 100,000 clones, with 80% to 85% as singletons. Sequencing input: peripheral blood. The receptors were sampled from an older woman with active or convalescent COVID-19.

This chain uses TRBV20-1 with TRBJ2-5, with TRBD2 identical over 7 bases. The CDR3 spans 13 residues. In germline, CDR1 is DFQATT, CDR2 SNEGSKA (reference sequence). The junction had 5 bases not matched to a gene; V was cut back by 3 bases and J by 4 bases. The CDR3, as DNA: TGCAGTGCTAGTAGGGCTAGCGGAGAGACCCAGTACTTC. This sequence encodes CSASRASGETQYF.

This clone was detected only once. The chain links TRBV19 to TRBJ1-4; TRBD1 aligns across 10 bases. CDR1 LNHDA and CDR2 SQIVND come from the germline V gene (reference sequence). After removal of 4 bases from V and 7 bases from J, the junction contained 6 bases not matched to a gene. The CDR3 consists of 15 residues. The CDR3 coding sequence is TGTGCCAGTAGTACGGGACAGGGGAAAGGTGAAAAACTGTTTTTT. It is translated as CASSTGQGKGEKLFF.

The chain couples TRBV15 to TRBJ2-2; 8 nucleotides align to TRBD1. Germline CDR1 is LNHNV and CDR2 is YYDKDF (reference sequence). J gave up 5 bases and V 3 bases, and 5 bases lay outside the gene matches. The length of the CDR3 is 15 residues. CDR3 sequence (DNA): TGTGCCACCAGCAGTGACAGGGGACGGACCGGGGAGCTGTTTTTT. Translating it yields CATSSDRGRTGELFF.

The chain combines TRBV4-2 with TRBJ2-5, with a tentative D call TRBD1 (6 bases). Trimming shortened V by 0 bases and J by 2 bases, and 16 bases separated the two germline ends. CDR1 and CDR2 from the germline V gene are LGHNA and YNFKEQ. The CDR3 consists of 17 residues. This chain's CDR3 is CASSQDPQGLGQETQYF. As DNA, the CDR3 is TGTGCCAGCAGCCAAGATCCCCAGGGGTTAGGTCAAGAGACCCAGTACTTC.

This clone was recorded once. The CDR3 DNA reads as TGTGCCAGCACTACGAATAGCGGGAGTGGAGAGACCCAGTACTTC. Its translation is CASTTNSGSGETQYF. V and J are TRBV2 and TRBJ2-5; TRBD2 agrees at 9 bases. Germline CDR1 SNHLY, CDR2 FYNNEI. With 7 bases clipped from V and 4 bases from J, the junction kept 10 bases outside the gene matches. CDR3 length: 15 residues.

J is TRBJ2-3 and V is TRBV24-1, with TRBD2 matching 7 bases. J lost 0 bases, V lost 3 bases, and 8 bases had no gene match. CDR1 KGHDR and CDR2 SFDVKD come from the germline V gene. CDR3 size: 17 residues. In nucleotides, the CDR3 is TGTGCCACCAGTGATCCTCCGACTAGCCCCAGCACAGATACGCAGTATTTT. Protein: CATSDPPTSPSTDTQYF.

The chain recombines TRBV6-5 with TRBJ1-1; the D gene is possibly TRBD1 (5 bases). The germline V gene has CDR1 MNHEY and CDR2 SVGAGI. Trimming removed 4 bases at V and 4 bases at J, with 13 bases between. There are 14 residues in the CDR3. CDR3 DNA sequence: TGTGCCAGCAGTTTCGGGGGTGGGTTCACTGAAGCTTTCTTT. Translating gives CASSFGGGFTEAFF.

The chain joins TRBV7-9 to TRBJ1-1; 9 nucleotides align to TRBD1. This CDR3 has 14 amino acids. V was pared by 6 bases and J by 4 bases, with 6 bases of the junction left unmatched. Per germline, CDR1 SEHNR and CDR2 FQNEAQ (reference sequence). For the CDR3, the DNA is TGTGCCAGCAGAATGGGACAGGGATCCACTGAAGCTTTCTTT. Its translation: CASRMGQGSTEAFF.

V gene TRBV5-1 combines with J gene TRBJ2-4, with 10 bases that match TRBD1. The CDR3 has 16 amino acids. The germline V gene encodes CDR1 SGHRS and CDR2 YFSETQ. J was trimmed by 1 base and V by 4 bases; bases with no gene match: 5. CDR3 bases: TGCGCCAGCAGCGGCGGACAGGGGGTCGCCAAAAACATTCAGTACTTC. Its translation: CASSGGQGVAKNIQYF. The full variable domain, its missing parts supplied by reference TRBV5-1 and TRBJ2-4, is KAGVTQTPRYLIKTRGQQVTLSCSPISGHRSVSWYQQTPGQGLQFLFEYFSETQRNKGNFPGRFSGRQFSNSRSEMNVSTLELGDSALYLCASSGGQGVAKNIQYFGAGTRLSVL.

This chain's CDR3 is CASSPSVGGGRAGYEQFF. The CDR3 DNA reads as TGTGCCAGCAGCCCGAGCGTCGGGGGCGGGAGGGCCGGGTATGAGCAGTTCTTC. V usage is TRBV5-4 and J usage is TRBJ2-1; 9 bases are shared with TRBD2. The CDR3 runs 18 residues. Germline CDR1 and CDR2: SGHNT and YYREEE (reference sequence). Trimming cost V 4 bases and J 8 bases; bases outside gene matches: 19.

V usage is TRBV4-3 and J usage is TRBJ2-6, with 7 bases identical to TRBD1. The CDR3 runs 16 residues. Germline V gives CDR1 LGHNA, CDR2 YSLEER. V lost 3 bases and J lost 2; bases outside the gene matches: 4. The CDR3 is CASSHLDRAGANVLTF. Here the CDR3 DNA reads TGCGCCAGCAGCCACCTCGACAGGGCTGGGGCCAACGTCCTGACTTTC.

V is TRBV7-9 and J is TRBJ1-4; 7 positions match TRBD1. The CDR3 loop spans 14 amino acids. After removal of 5 bases from V and 8 bases from J, the junction contained 8 bases not matched to a gene. Germline CDR1 reads SEHNR; CDR2 reads FQNEAQ (reference sequence). CDR3 coding DNA: TGTGCCAGCAGCCCTCTACAGGGGAGGGAAAAACTGTTTTTT. Residues: CASSPLQGREKLFF.

In this sample, this clone turned up a few times. The chain is built from TRBV7-8 and TRBJ2-5; a possible D gene is TRBD1 (5 bases). This CDR3 spans 15 amino acids. V lost 0 bases to trimming and J lost 5 bases, with 13 bases between them. Germline assignment: CDR1 SGHVS and CDR2 FQNEAQ. CDR3 in amino acids: CASSLARGGLETQYF. As DNA, the CDR3 is TGTGCCAGCAGCTTAGCTAGGGGTGGGTTGGAGACCCAGTACTTC. The full variable domain, in which reference TRBV7-8 and TRBJ2-5 provide the parts outside the CDR3, is GAGVSQSPRYKVAKRGQDVALRCDPISGHVSLFWYQQALGQGPEFLTYFQNEAQLDKSGLPSDRFFAERPEGSVSTLKIQRTQQEDSAVYLCASSLARGGLETQYFGPGTRLLVL.

This clone was detected ten times or more. This sequence joins TRBV3-1 (or the pseudogene TRBV3-2) and TRBJ2-7; 9 bases are a match to TRBD1. In germline, CDR1 is LGHDT, CDR2 YNNKEL (reference sequence). J lost 1 base, V lost 3 bases, and 4 bases had no gene match. The CDR3 is made up of 15 amino acids. This CDR3 is CASSHKDRGSYEQYF. CDR3 in DNA: TGTGCCAGCAGCCATAAGGACAGGGGATCCTACGAGCAGTACTTC.

This rearrangement joins TRBV6-2 or TRBV6-3 to TRBJ1-1; D uncertain. CDR3 length: 15 amino acids. CDR1 is MNHEY and CDR2 is SVGEGT in the germline V gene. V lost 0 bases to trimming and J lost 1 base, with 9 bases between them. CDR3 sequence reads: CASSYSAFPNTEAFF. DNA for the CDR3: TGTGCCAGCAGTTACTCAGCGTTCCCGAACACTGAAGCTTTCTTT.

The rearrangement links TRBV12-3 or TRBV12-4 to TRBJ1-1, with a tentative D call TRBD1 (5 bases). The CDR3 covers 13 residues. Trimming took off 7 bases at V and 1 base at J, with 10 bases between the two ends. CDR3 DNA sequence: TGTGCCAGCACCTTAACAGGGAACACTGAAGCTTTCTTT. It encodes CASTLTGNTEAFF.

This sequence joins TRBV7-9 and TRBJ1-1, with 8 bases fitting TRBD1. There are 19 residues in the CDR3. Germline V lookup: CDR1 SEHNR, CDR2 FQNEAQ (reference sequence). Trimming removed 1 base from V and 5 bases from J; junction bases left unmatched: 18. This CDR3 reads CASSLDRGAVQGARTEAFF. CDR3 nucleotide sequence: TGTGCCAGCAGCTTAGACCGAGGGGCTGTTCAGGGGGCGCGTACTGAAGCTTTCTTT.